This TCR beta chain was identified during a study of neurological immune-mediated disorders. Study summary: Of the roughly 35 patients with multiple sclerosis, around 30 had relapsing-remitting MS, whereas the remaining 3 had secondary progressive MS.

This CDR3 contains 17 residues. The V and J ends lost 2 bases and 0 bases respectively, with 14 bases between them. In germline, CDR1 is MNHEY, CDR2 SMNVEV (reference sequence). This clonotype occurred a few times. TCRdb re-called the 5' RACE reads through MiXCR, storing one row per CDR3 protein. This sample has about 84,000 distinct CDR3 sequences, with around 4.7% found just once. The time point denotes: longitudinal time-point 3. The unsorted libraries were produced from 2 million PBMCs held at -80 C. The chain is built from TRBV27 and TRBJ1-3; D is ambiguous. This TCR was sampled from an older woman with multiple sclerosis. Sequencing used PBMCs. The CDR3 sequence: CASSLNPRGSSGNTIYF. Written as DNA, the CDR3 is TGTGCCAGCAGTTTAAACCCCCGGGGTAGCTCTGGAAACACCATATATTTT.